The rows below give T cell receptor beta chains drawn from one sample of a study of shared clonotypes between healthy human individuals. The data were produced by immunoSEQ multiplex PCR, yet TCRdb's version contains in-frame clones alone and is incomplete. The table shows approximately 1,000,000 clones, with about 72% occurring only once. Source material: memory CD4+ T cells from PBMCs. Every receptor here comes from a young man in good health. Some clones in this sample may be carry-over from other donors' samples. Both conserved end residues are part of each CDR3. D genes are given only for firm matches. Size is stated for part of the rows, as once, few or many counts, or as a class when the clone is expanded.

abundance | j_gene | v_gene | d_gene | CDR3nt | CDR3aa
. | TRBJ2-7 | TRBV10-3 | . | TGTGCCATCAGTGACCTGCTGGGGTCTTTCTACGAGCAGTACTTC | CAISDLLGSFYEQYF
. | TRBJ2-5 | TRBV5-1 | TRBD1 | TGCGCCAGCAGCTTGGCTGGGACAGGGGGACAAGAGACCCAGTACTTC | CASSLAGTGGQETQYF
. | TRBJ2-1 | TRBV2 | TRBD1 | TGTGCCAGCACTGAAGACAGGGCCGCCTACAATGAGCAGTTCTTC | CASTEDRAAYNEQFF
. | TRBJ2-7 | TRBV9 | . | TGTGCCAGCAGCGTAGGTGTAGGGTACTACGAGCAGTACTTC | CASSVGVGYYEQYF
. | TRBJ2-7 | TRBV5-1 | . | TGCGCCAGCAGCTTGGCCGGTACCTACGAGCAGTACTTC | CASSLAGTYEQYF
. | TRBJ1-2 | TRBV5-8 | . | TGTGCCAGCAGCTTTATGAAAGGGGTCTATGGCTACACCTTC | CASSFMKGVYGYTF
. | TRBJ2-2 | TRBV11-2 | . | TGTGCCAGCAGCTTAGGCAGGGGGAACACCGGGGAGCTGTTTTTT | CASSLGRGNTGELFF
. | TRBJ2-7 | TRBV5-5 | . | TGTGCCAGCAGCACCGACACGGGGTCCTACGAGCAGTACTTC | CASSTDTGSYEQYF
once | TRBJ2-6 | TRBV27 | . | TGTGCCAGCAGTTTATCGATAATTACTGGGGCCAACGTCCTGACTTTC | CASSLSIITGANVLTF
few | TRBJ1-4 | TRBV27 | TRBD1 | TGTGCCAGCAGTTCCGAAAGTATGTATAGGGGGCTCAAGTTTGAAAAACTGTTTTTT | CASSSESMYRGLKFEKLFF
. | TRBJ2-6 | TRBV7-2 | . | TGTGCCAGCAGCCCGGGTTGGGCTGGGGCCAACGTCCTGACTTTC | CASSPGWAGANVLTF
. | TRBJ1-1 | TRBV7-8 | . | TGTGCCAGCAGCTTAGCCCGACAGACCCCTGAAGCTTTCTTT | CASSLARQTPEAFF
. | TRBJ2-2 | TRBV6-1 | TRBD2 | TGTGCCAGCCGGACGGGAGGGGTCACCGGGGAGCTGTTTTTT | CASRTGGVTGELFF
. | TRBJ2-5 | TRBV15 | TRBD1 | TGTGCCACCAGCAGAGGGGCCCTGGGACAGGGCATCGAAGAGACCCAGTACTTC | CATSRGALGQGIEETQYF
few | TRBJ1-3 | TRBV6-1 | TRBD1 | TGTGCCTTTCGAGACAGGGACGGAAACACCATATATTTT | CAFRDRDGNTIYF
. | TRBJ2-3 | TRBV7-3 | TRBD2 | TGTGCCAGCAGCGTGGGACTAGCGACCGATACGCAGTATTTT | CASSVGLATDTQYF
. | TRBJ1-2 | TRBV30 | . | TGTGCCTGGAGCGGGGGGCTGGGCTATGGCTACACCTTC | CAWSGGLGYGYTF
. | TRBJ1-5 | TRBV6-6 | . | TGTGCCAGCAGTGCTCCAGATCGGGCGGGTAATCAGCCCCAGCATTTT | CASSAPDRAGNQPQHF
. | TRBJ1-2 | TRBV18 | . | TGTGCCAGCTCACTAGGCGTGGGGCAGAACTATGGCTACACCTTC | CASSLGVGQNYGYTF
. | TRBJ2-1 | TRBV28 | . | TGTGCCAGCAGTACATCAAGACTAGTCAATGAGCAGTTCTTC | CASSTSRLVNEQFF
. | TRBJ2-5 | TRBV19 | . | TGTGCCAGTAGCTTATTCGGCCAAGAGACCCAGTACTTC | CASSLFGQETQYF
. | TRBJ2-1 | TRBV2 | . | TGTGCCAGCAGTGATCAGGGTTTGTCCTACAATGAGCAGTTCTTC | CASSDQGLSYNEQFF
. | TRBJ1-2 | TRBV2 | . | TGTGCCAGCAGTGAGAGTGGGGGCGGGTCGGGCTACACCTTC | CASSESGGGSGYTF
. | TRBJ1-2 | TRBV5-4 | TRBD1 | TGTGCCAGCAGCCGATCTACAGGGGGGCGCGGCGCCGAGGGCTACACCTTC | CASSRSTGGRGAEGYTF
. | TRBJ2-1 | TRBV4-3 | TRBD2 | TGCGCCAGCAGCCACCGACTAGCGGGAGCCCATGAGCAGTTCTTC | CASSHRLAGAHEQFF
. | TRBJ2-7 | TRBV10-1 | TRBD1 | TGCGCCAGCAGACCCTGGACAGGGCAAAGCTCGTCCTACGAGCAGTACTTC | CASRPWTGQSSSYEQYF
. | TRBJ2-2 | TRBV5-6 | . | TGTGCCAGCAGCCGTTACGGACAGGGAGGGAGCACCGGGGAGCTGTTTTTT | CASSRYGQGGSTGELFF
. | TRBJ1-1 | TRBV19 | . | TGTGCCAGTAATGGGAACACTGAAGCTTTCTTT | CASNGNTEAFF
. | TRBJ2-3 | TRBV4-1 | TRBD1 | TGCGCCAGCAGCCACCCAGGACAGGGGACACACACAGATACGCAGTATTTT | CASSHPGQGTHTDTQYF
. | TRBJ1-2 | TRBV6-1 | TRBD1 | TGTGCCAGCAGTGAAAGAAGTGAGGGGGCATCGCGTGGCTACACCTTC | CASSERSEGASRGYTF
. | TRBJ2-5 | TRBV6-1 | TRBD1 | TGTGCCAGCAACCGGGACAGTCTTAAGGCGACCCAGTACTTC | CASNRDSLKATQYF
few | TRBJ1-2 | TRBV29-1 | TRBD1 | TGCAGCGTTGTAGGGGACAGTACGAACTATGGCTACACCTTC | CSVVGDSTNYGYTF
. | TRBJ2-7 | TRBV5-1 | TRBD2 | TGCGCCAGCAGCTGGAACGCCGGGACTACCCTTGGCGAGCAGTACTTC | CASSWNAGTTLGEQYF
few | TRBJ2-2 | TRBV5-1 | . | TGCGCCAGCAGCTTGAACGGTTACACCGGGGAGCTGTTTTTT | CASSLNGYTGELFF
. | TRBJ1-2 | TRBV5-1 | . | TGCGCCAGCAGCACGGACAGACCCTATGGCTACACCTTC | CASSTDRPYGYTF
. | TRBJ2-1 | TRBV11-2 | . | TGTGCCAGCAGCTTAGATCTCGAACGCAGCTACAATGAGCAGTTCTTC | CASSLDLERSYNEQFF
. | TRBJ2-3 | TRBV29-1 | TRBD2 | TGCAGCGTCATGGACCGGACTAGGTTCAGCACAGATACGCAGTATTTT | CSVMDRTRFSTDTQYF
. | TRBJ2-3 | TRBV7-3 | TRBD2 | TGTGCCAGCAGCCCCACGAGCCCTAGCGGGAGCACAGATACGCAGTATTTT | CASSPTSPSGSTDTQYF
. | TRBJ2-1 | TRBV14 | . | TGTGCCAGCAGCCAAGATCGGCCCGCTGTCGTGGGCAATGAGCAGTTCTTC | CASSQDRPAVVGNEQFF
. | TRBJ1-5 | TRBV19 | TRBD1 | TGTGCCAGTAGGACCGGGACAGGCATGCAGCCCCAGCATTTT | CASRTGTGMQPQHF
. | TRBJ1-5 | TRBV7-2 | . | TGTGCCAGCAGCTTGGGGCCGGGAGAACAGCCCCAGCATTTT | CASSLGPGEQPQHF
. | TRBJ2-7 | TRBV5-8 | . | TGTGCCAGCAGCTTGAGGGCAGTCGAGCAGTACTTC | CASSLRAVEQYF
. | TRBJ2-7 | TRBV2 | . | TGTGCCAGCAGCGGGGGACTGAGATACGAGCAGTACTTC | CASSGGLRYEQYF
. | TRBJ1-2 | TRBV9 | . | TGTGCCAGCAGCGCCCTCACCTATGGCTACACCTTC | CASSALTYGYTF
. | TRBJ2-1 | TRBV7-9 | . | TGTGCCAGCAGCTTAGGGCAGACAAATGAGCAGTTCTTC | CASSLGQTNEQFF
. | TRBJ1-5 | TRBV18 | TRBD1 | TGTGCCAGCTCACTGGGACAGACAAATCAGCCCCAGCATTTT | CASSLGQTNQPQHF